This T cell receptor beta chain was captured in a study of blood T cell repertoires in COVID-19 (TCRdb year 2020). Looking at the study overall: Samples from collaborators originated in the United States, Italy and Spain and spanned both the acute and convalescent phases of COVID-19. Deeply sampled blood TCRbeta repertoires from subjects exposed to, actively infected with, or recovered from COVID-19 were included in the dataset. The material from the prospective study consisted of cDNA or gDNA derived from T cells, B-cell-depleted T cells, or PBMCs. A freely available public database, intended as a resource for researchers studying the immune response to SARS-CoV-2, is where the repertoires were released. The samples were drawn from the first 160 participants of the ongoing ImmuneRACE study and from some 1,300 subjects provided by 6 global collaborators. Where available, HLA class I and class II types were obtained from metadata supplied by the sample provider rather than from assay-based typing. Nearly every sample came with metadata listing a de-identified subject ID, COVID-19 status, age in years and sex.

In Seattle, one collaborating source enrolled patients while the infection was active and tracked those patients longitudinally over the course of disease. Each collaborating institution followed its own protocols to collect whole blood in K2EDTA tubes. For TCRbeta analysis, collaborators shipped samples in one of three forms: frozen whole blood, isolated PBMCs, or DNA extracted from either of those sample types. This clone was seen once. What antigen it recognizes has not been identified. No base quality values were provided; no much bigger clone lies one nucleotide off. Overall study outcomes, separate from this receptor: The quantity of clinical and demographic metadata differed by source and by participant and was supplied without curation.

TCRbeta CDR3 regions were amplified from genomic DNA using the immunoSEQ Assay, a bias-controlled multiplex PCR. Turning to the authors' computational methods: The number of nucleated cells in each sample was estimated by amplification of reference gene primers within the assay. To quantify the absolute abundance of each unique TCRbeta CDR3 rearrangement, sequence reads were collapsed and filtered. For each sample, productive Simpson clonality was calculated by taking the square root of Simpson's diversity index across productive rearrangements. TCRdb took this table from immuneACCESS and kept in-frame rearrangements with V and J called. Such tables lack part of the clones; where checked against another copy, unresolved V genes explain under half of the gap, and the rest is unexplained. That table supplies the V and J calls and clone size; D and trimming were determined from the DNA. This sample lists roughly 250,000 clones; about nine tenths were detected once. The top ten hold just over 2.5% of the sample.

Trimmed from V: 5 bases; trimmed from J: 1 base; junction bases lacking a gene match: 1. CDR1 and CDR2 are drawn from the germline V gene: SGHTA, FQGNSA. Counted from cysteine to phenylalanine, this CDR3 has 14 amino acids. The only DNA kept is the CDR3, 42 bases in frame from the first base. The origin of this receptor is a person aged 18-30 years with COVID-19, enrolled during active disease. The sample taken for sequencing was peripheral blood. Rearrangement joined TRBV7-2 to TRBJ1-5, with 8 junctional bases fitting TRBD1. The CDR3 corresponds to CASSRTGSNQPQHF. DNA sequence: TGTGCCAGCAGCAGGACAGGGAGCAATCAGCCCCAGCATTTT. The full variable domain, with segments outside the CDR3 supplied by the reference TRBV7-2 and TRBJ1-5 proteins, appears as GAGVSQSPSNKVTEKGKDVELRCDPISGHTALYWYRQSLGQGLEFLIYFQGNSAPDKSGLPSDRFSAERTGGSVSTLTIQRTQQEDSAVYLCASSRTGSNQPQHFGDGTRLSIL.